These T cell receptor beta chains were read from a single sample in a study of shared clonotypes between healthy human individuals. Method: immunoSEQ multiplex PCR; TCRdb's copy keeps in-frame clones and lacks some. The sample lists under 1 million clones, nearly 95% occurring once. The sequenced material came from naive CD8+ T cells sorted from blood. The receptors originated from a man between 25 and 39 years old in good health. The CDR3 runs from the conserved cysteine through the conserved F or W. D genes are given only for firm matches. Rows may omit the clone size; those that give it use once, few, many or a size class.

D: TRBD1; V: TRBV29-1; size: few; J: TRBJ1-1; DNA: TGCAGCGTGGAGGGACAGGGACCTGAAGCTTTCTTT; CDR3: CSVEGQGPEAFF
D: -; V: TRBV14; size: -; J: TRBJ2-1; DNA: TGTGCCAGCAGCCAAGAAGGCCTCATGGTCTACAATGAGCAGTTCTTC; CDR3: CASSQEGLMVYNEQFF
D: -; V: TRBV27; size: -; J: TRBJ2-1; DNA: TGTGCCAGCAGTCTAGAATCCTACAATGAGCAGTTCTTC; CDR3: CASSLESYNEQFF
D: -; V: TRBV7-2; size: once; J: TRBJ1-1; DNA: TGTGCCAGCAGCTCAGTGAGGGATGGGAACACTGAAGCTTTCTTT; CDR3: CASSSVRDGNTEAFF
D: TRBD1; V: TRBV30; size: -; J: TRBJ2-2; DNA: TGTGCCGGGACAGGGATCGCCGGGGAGCTGTTTTTT; CDR3: CAGTGIAGELFF
D: TRBD2; V: TRBV29-1; size: -; J: TRBJ2-7; DNA: TGCAGCGTTGAAGATCATGAGCGGGGTGTATCCTACGAGCAGTACTTC; CDR3: CSVEDHERGVSYEQYF
D: -; V: TRBV7-9; size: -; J: TRBJ1-1; DNA: TGTGCCAGCAGCTTAGCTAAGGGGCGCGGGGGCACTGAAGCTTTCTTT; CDR3: CASSLAKGRGGTEAFF
D: -; V: TRBV5-1; size: -; J: TRBJ2-1; DNA: TGCGCCAGCAGCTTCGGTAGCACCAATGAGCAGTTCTTC; CDR3: CASSFGSTNEQFF
D: -; V: TRBV6-1; size: -; J: TRBJ1-1; DNA: TGTGCCAGCAGTGTCAAGGGCACTGAAGCTTTCTTT; CDR3: CASSVKGTEAFF
D: TRBD2; V: TRBV27; size: -; J: TRBJ2-3; DNA: TGTGCCAGCAGTGCGGGACTAAACACAGATACGCAGTATTTT; CDR3: CASSAGLNTDTQYF
D: TRBD1; V: TRBV27; size: -; J: TRBJ2-3; DNA: TGTGCCAGCAGTCCCCTAAAGACAGGGACCATCACAGATACGCAGTATTTT; CDR3: CASSPLKTGTITDTQYF
D: TRBD1; V: TRBV27; size: -; J: TRBJ2-7; DNA: TGTGCCAGCAGTTTCTTTCCCAGGGGGAATCGTAACGAGCAGTACTTC; CDR3: CASSFFPRGNRNEQYF
D: -; V: TRBV5-1; size: once; J: TRBJ1-1; DNA: TGCGCCAGCAGCTTTAATTCTGGGGTGTATCATGATAAGAACACTGAAGCTTTCTTT; CDR3: CASSFNSGVYHDKNTEAFF
D: -; V: TRBV7-9; size: once; J: TRBJ1-3; DNA: TGTGCCAGCAGCCCCTTCGCCCTCGGAAACACCATATATTTT; CDR3: CASSPFALGNTIYF
D: TRBD1; V: TRBV2; size: -; J: TRBJ1-4; DNA: TGTGCCAGCAGAGAACTTGGGACAGCAACTAATGAAAAACTGTTTTTT; CDR3: CASRELGTATNEKLFF